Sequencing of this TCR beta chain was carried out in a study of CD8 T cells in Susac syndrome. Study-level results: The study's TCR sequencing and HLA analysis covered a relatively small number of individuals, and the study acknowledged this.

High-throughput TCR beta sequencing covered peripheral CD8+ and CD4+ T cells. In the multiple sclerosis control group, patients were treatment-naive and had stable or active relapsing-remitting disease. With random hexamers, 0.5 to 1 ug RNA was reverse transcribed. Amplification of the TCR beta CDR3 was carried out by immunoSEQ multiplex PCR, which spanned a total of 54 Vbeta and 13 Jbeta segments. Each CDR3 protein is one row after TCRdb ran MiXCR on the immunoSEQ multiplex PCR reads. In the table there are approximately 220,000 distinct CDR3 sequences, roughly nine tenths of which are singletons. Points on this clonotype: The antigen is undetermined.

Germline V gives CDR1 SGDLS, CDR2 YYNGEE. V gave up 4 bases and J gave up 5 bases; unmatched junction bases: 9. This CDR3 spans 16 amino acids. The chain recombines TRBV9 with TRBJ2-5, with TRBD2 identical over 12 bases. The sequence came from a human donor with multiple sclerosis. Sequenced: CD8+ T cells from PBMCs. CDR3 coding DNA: TGTGCCAGCAGCCAAGGACTAGCGGGATCAGGGGAGACCCAGTACTTC. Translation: CASSQGLAGSGETQYF.